This T cell receptor beta chain was observed in a study of beta chain features in type 1 diabetes. Study background: No patient-donor differences in age, gender, total cells or subset yield. Broader study findings: At VDJ recombination sites, type 1 diabetes patients had fewer insertions and more deleted nucleotides. Significant though moderate, a shortening of TCRB CDR3s appeared in all four CD4+ subsets of Type 1 diabetes patients.

J gave up 5 bases and V 2 bases, and 8 bases lay outside the gene matches. CDR1 is SGHTA, CDR2 FQGNSA, per germline. The CDR3 spans 15 residues. By way of CD45RO/CCR7/CD25/CD127/CD95/CD27, the CD4+ regulatory, stem cell-like memory, central memory and naive cells were sorted. This clone was recorded a few times. Its specificity is unknown. The entirety of the isolated RNA underwent reverse transcription, so expressed TCRB transcripts were sequenced. Sequenced by immunoSEQ multiplex PCR; TCRdb stores in-frame clones only, minus some. The sample gives some 640,000 clones, roughly an eighth of which show up once; approximately 0.042% is in the top ten.

The clonotype originates from a man between 18 and 35 years old with type 1 diabetes. Sequenced: naive CD4+ T cells from blood. V gene TRBV7-2 combines with J gene TRBJ2-7, with TRBD1 matching over 8 bases. The CDR3 bases are TGTGCCAGCAGCTTAAAGGGGGACAGGTACAACGAGCAGTACTTC. This encodes CASSLKGDRYNEQYF.